This T cell receptor (beta chain) originates from a study of EBV T-cell therapy then PD-1 blockade in nasopharyngeal carcinoma. The treatment was: AdE1-LMPpoly-expanded autologous EBV-specific T-cell therapy followed by anti-PD-1 nivolumab. Details on this clone: Its antigen remains unidentified.

The CDR3 has 15 residues. V was shortened by 4 bases and J by 2 bases, with 15 bases between the two germline ends. CDR1 is MNHEY, CDR2 SVGEGT, per germline. Sequenced by immunoSEQ multiplex PCR; TCRdb stores in-frame clones only, minus some. This sample has roughly 14,000 clones, with around 80% found just once. The material sequenced was CD8+ T cells from blood, taken at roughly day 99 from a patient whose treatment included autologous EBV-specific T cells and nivolumab. The chain combines TRBV6-2 or TRBV6-3 with TRBJ2-7, with a weak D call TRBD1 (6 bases). The TCR sequence derives from a man aged 40-55 years with nasopharyngeal carcinoma. The CDR3 region has the DNA TGTGCCAGCAGTTTCGGACAGCCCGTCCCCTACGAGCAGTACTTC. Translating gives CASSFGQPVPYEQYF.